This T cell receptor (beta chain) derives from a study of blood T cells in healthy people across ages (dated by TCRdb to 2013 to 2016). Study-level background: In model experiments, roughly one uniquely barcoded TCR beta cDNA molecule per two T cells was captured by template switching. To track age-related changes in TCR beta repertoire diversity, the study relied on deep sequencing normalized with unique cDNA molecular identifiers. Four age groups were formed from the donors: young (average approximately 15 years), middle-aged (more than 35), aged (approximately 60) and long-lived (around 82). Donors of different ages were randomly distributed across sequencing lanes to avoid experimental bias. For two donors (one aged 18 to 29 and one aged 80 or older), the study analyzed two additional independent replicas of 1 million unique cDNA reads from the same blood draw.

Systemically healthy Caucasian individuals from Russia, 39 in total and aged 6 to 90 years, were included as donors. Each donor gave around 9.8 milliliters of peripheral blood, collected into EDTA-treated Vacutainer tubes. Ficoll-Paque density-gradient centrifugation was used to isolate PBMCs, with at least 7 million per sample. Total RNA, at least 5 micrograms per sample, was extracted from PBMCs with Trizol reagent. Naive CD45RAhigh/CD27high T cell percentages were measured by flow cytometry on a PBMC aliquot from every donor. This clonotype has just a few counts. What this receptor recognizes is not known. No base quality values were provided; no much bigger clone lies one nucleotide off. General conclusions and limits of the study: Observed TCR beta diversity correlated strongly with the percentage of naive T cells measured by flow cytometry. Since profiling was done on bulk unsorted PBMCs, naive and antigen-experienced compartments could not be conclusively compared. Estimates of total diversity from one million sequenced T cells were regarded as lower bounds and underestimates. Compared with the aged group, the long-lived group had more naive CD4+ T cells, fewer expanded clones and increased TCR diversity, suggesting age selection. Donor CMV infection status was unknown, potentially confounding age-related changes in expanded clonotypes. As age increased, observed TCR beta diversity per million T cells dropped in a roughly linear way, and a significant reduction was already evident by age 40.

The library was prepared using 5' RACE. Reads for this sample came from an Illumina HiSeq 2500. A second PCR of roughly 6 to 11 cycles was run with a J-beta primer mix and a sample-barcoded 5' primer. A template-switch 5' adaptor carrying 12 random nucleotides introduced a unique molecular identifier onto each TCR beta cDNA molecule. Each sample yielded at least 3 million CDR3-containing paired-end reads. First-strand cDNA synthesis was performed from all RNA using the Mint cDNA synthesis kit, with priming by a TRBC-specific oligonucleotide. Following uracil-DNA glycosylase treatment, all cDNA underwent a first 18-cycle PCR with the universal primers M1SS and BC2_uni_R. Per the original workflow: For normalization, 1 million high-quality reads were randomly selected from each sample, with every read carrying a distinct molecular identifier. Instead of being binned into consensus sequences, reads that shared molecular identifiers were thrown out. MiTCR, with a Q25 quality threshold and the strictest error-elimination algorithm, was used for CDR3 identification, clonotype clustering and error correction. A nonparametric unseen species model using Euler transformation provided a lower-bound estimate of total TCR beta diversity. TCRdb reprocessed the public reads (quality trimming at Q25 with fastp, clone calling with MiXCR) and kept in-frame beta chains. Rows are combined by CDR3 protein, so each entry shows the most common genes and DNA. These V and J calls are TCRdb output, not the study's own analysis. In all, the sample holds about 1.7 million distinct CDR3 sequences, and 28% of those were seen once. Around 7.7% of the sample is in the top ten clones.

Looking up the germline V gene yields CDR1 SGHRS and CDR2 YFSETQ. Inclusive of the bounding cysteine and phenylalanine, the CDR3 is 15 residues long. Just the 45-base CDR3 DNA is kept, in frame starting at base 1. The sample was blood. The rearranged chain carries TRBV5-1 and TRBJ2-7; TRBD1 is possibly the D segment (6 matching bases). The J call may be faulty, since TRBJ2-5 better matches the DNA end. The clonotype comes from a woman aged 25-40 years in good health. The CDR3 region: CASSFIPTGRETQYF. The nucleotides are TGCGCCAGCAGCTTTATCCCGACAGGCCGGGAGACCCAGTACTTC.